One and the same sample provided the 9 T cell receptor beta chains below, sequenced in a study of shared clonotypes between healthy human individuals (TCRdb year 2020). The library relied on the immunoSEQ multiplex PCR assay. TCRdb limited this immuneACCESS table to in-frame rearrangements with V and J called. A share of clones is missing; checked studies link under half to unresolved V genes, and the rest is unexplained. The sample table holds more than 1 million clones, of which more than 75% were seen once. Around 0.47% of the sample lies in the top ten. The sample taken for sequencing was memory CD4+ T cells from PBMCs. The cell subset or site tag for this specimen amounts to: CD45RA-negative fraction. The receptors derive from a man younger than 35 in good health. Some clones in this sample may be carry-over from other donors' samples.

The chain has TRBV29-1 and TRBJ2-5, with 7 bases matching TRBD1. Looked up from germline, CDR1 is SQVTM and CDR2 is ANQGSEA. The CDR3 contains 18 residues. V lost 2 bases to trimming and J lost 0 bases; unmatched junction nucleotides: 15. This chain's CDR3 is CSVESTVFGQVYQETQYF. As DNA, the CDR3 is TGCAGCGTTGAATCGACCGTTTTTGGACAGGTGTACCAAGAGACCCAGTACTTC.

CDR3: CASREWTASNQPQHF. For the CDR3, the DNA is TGTGCCAGCAGGGAATGGACAGCTAGCAATCAGCCCCAGCATTTT. The chain carries TRBV6-1 and TRBJ1-5, with a tentative D call TRBD1 (6 bases). The CDR3 runs 15 residues. The V gene's germline CDR1 is MNHNS and CDR2 SASEGT. V dropped 6 bases and J dropped 0 bases, with 12 bases sitting between them.

The chain recombines TRBV20-1 with TRBJ2-1; unclear D gene. CDR1 and CDR2 from the germline V gene are DFQATT and SNEGSKA (reference sequence). Between the trimmed V and J ends, which lost 0 bases and 10 bases, there was a span of 7 bases. The CDR3 has 11 residues. The CDR3 bases are TGCAGTGCTAGAGATGAGGAGGAGCAGTTCTTC. This translates into CSARDEEEQFF.

The genes are TRBV5-4 and TRBJ2-5, with D unclear. The V end lost 4 bases, the J end lost 3 bases, and 16 bases lay between the germline ends. Germline CDR1 is SGHNT and CDR2 is YYREEE (reference sequence). The CDR3 length is 15 residues. CDR3 nucleotide sequence: TGTGCCAGCAGCCGTTCGGGCCGATTAGAAGAGACCCAGTACTTC. The encoded protein is CASSRSGRLEETQYF.

This clone was recorded only once. This rearrangement joins TRBV27 to TRBJ2-1, with TRBD2 matching 8 bases. CDR1 and CDR2 from the germline V gene are MNHEY and SMNVEV (reference sequence). The length of the CDR3 is 15 residues. The trim removed 7 bases at V and 7 bases at J, leaving 12 bases unmatched. The CDR3 loop reads CASTPAGAPRNEQFF. CDR3 in DNA: TGTGCCAGCACCCCAGCGGGAGCCCCCCGTAATGAGCAGTTCTTC.

The chain recombines TRBV5-1 with TRBJ1-1; tentative D call: TRBD1 (6 bases). The CDR3 is made up of 17 amino acids. The germline gives CDR1 SGHRS, CDR2 YFSETQ. V was clipped by 0 bases and J by 2 bases, with 17 bases between them. CDR3 protein: CASSLGRTGTPNTEAFF. The CDR3 nucleotides are TGCGCCAGCAGCTTGGGGCGGACCGGGACACCCAACACTGAAGCTTTCTTT.

The sample holds a few counts of this clone. The V and J genes are TRBV7-6 and TRBJ1-5; a possible D gene is TRBD1 (5 bases). V lost 7 bases and J 8 bases, leaving 12 bases between the germline ends. Germline V gives CDR1 SGHVS, CDR2 FNYEAQ. The CDR3 covers 12 residues. In DNA, the CDR3 is TGTGCCAGCACCCAGTGGGGGGAGCCCCAGCATTTT. This translates into CASTQWGEPQHF.

The chain uses TRBV7-3 and TRBJ2-2; maybe TRBD2 (6 bases). Germline-derived CDR1 and CDR2 are SGHTA and FQGTGA. The CDR3 runs to 15 residues. V was clipped by 1 base and J by 5 bases, with 11 bases between them. This CDR3 is CASSLNGRGTGELFF. CDR3 nucleotide sequence: TGTGCCAGCAGCTTAAACGGGAGAGGTACCGGGGAGCTGTTTTTT.

The V gene is TRBV9, the J gene TRBJ2-1; tentatively, D is TRBD2 (5 bases). The germline gives CDR1 SGDLS, CDR2 YYNGEE. The CDR3 is 12 residues long. The ends were cut back, 3 bases at V and 9 bases at J, with 10 bases in the middle. The CDR3 nucleotides are TGTGCCAGCAGCGAGCTACGGGGTGAGCAGTTCTTC. Amino acid sequence: CASSELRGEQFF.